The source of this TCR beta chain is a study of blood T cell repertoires in COVID-19 (dated by TCRdb to 2018 to 2021). Describing the broader study: Samples covering the acute and convalescent phases of COVID-19 were provided by collaborators in the United States, Italy and Spain. Subjects who had been exposed to COVID-19, were actively infected with it, or had recovered from it provided the deeply sampled blood TCRbeta repertoires that made up the dataset. Where available, HLA class I and class II types were obtained from metadata supplied by the sample provider rather than from assay-based typing. The samples were drawn from the first 160 participants of the ongoing ImmuneRACE study and from 1,254 subjects provided by 6 global collaborators. The repertoires were made available in a free public database intended to serve as a resource for research on the immune response to SARS-CoV-2. Sample metadata almost always included a de-identified subject ID, COVID-19 status, age in years and sex. The material from the prospective study consisted of cDNA or gDNA derived from T cells, B-cell-depleted T cells, or PBMCs.

TCRbeta CDR3 regions were amplified from genomic DNA by means of the immunoSEQ Assay, a bias-controlled multiplex PCR. The study's own analysis went as follows. Within the assay, amplification of reference gene primers was used to estimate how many nucleated cells each sample contained. To quantify the absolute abundance of each unique TCRbeta CDR3 rearrangement, sequence reads were collapsed and filtered. Productive Simpson clonality was computed per sample as the square root of Simpson's diversity index over productive rearrangements. The table comes from immuneACCESS by way of TCRdb, which keeps in-frame sequences with V and J called. Part of the clones is missing from these tables; in studies checked, under half for an unresolved V gene and the rest for unknown reasons. For V, J and clone size, that table is used; D and trimming come from the DNA. Across this sample there are 150,000 or so clones, with roughly nine tenths seen only once. The ten biggest clones cover about 3.9% of the sample.

Each collaborating institution followed its own protocols to collect whole blood in K2EDTA tubes. Collaborator samples were shipped for TCRbeta analysis as frozen whole blood, isolated PBMCs, or DNA extracted from either sample type. Note on this clone: The antigen it binds to is not known. The input lacks base qualities; no much larger clone sits a single base away.

General conclusions and limits of the study: The quantity of clinical and demographic metadata differed by source and by participant and was supplied without curation.

This clonotype was sampled from a woman between 70 and 85 years old with acute or convalescent COVID-19. The sample comprised peripheral blood.

The nucleotides read TGTGCCAGCAGCTTAGCAAACAGGGGGCCTAAAGGCTACACCTTC. It specifies CASSLANRGPKGYTF. In this chain, TRBV7-9 is recombined with TRBJ1-2; 9 bases in the middle match TRBD1. Counted from cysteine to phenylalanine, this CDR3 has 15 amino acids. Only CDR3 DNA remains: 45 bases, in frame from the first base. Here V drops 0 bases and J drops 8 bases, and the junction holds 7 bases not matched to any gene. The germline V gene (reference sequence) provides CDR1 SEHNR and CDR2 FQNEAQ.